A single sample gave rise to the 31 T cell receptor beta chains below, sequenced in a study of tumor T cells in aggressive B-cell lymphoma. Generated by immunoSEQ multiplex PCR, the TCRdb table keeps only in-frame clones and is missing some. The sample yields thousands of clones, 94% seen once. Specimen: tumor tissue. The receptors shown here come from an adult with diffuse large B cell lymphoma.

As regards this clone: At one boundary the junction diverges from the germline segment, which might be a read error. V usage is TRBV6-4 and J usage is TRBJ2-3, with 11 positions matching TRBD2. The CDR3 runs to 16 residues. Germline assignment: CDR1 MRHNA and CDR2 SNTAGT. CDR3 sequence: CASSMELAGGTDTQYF. CDR3 DNA: TGTGCTAGCAGTATGGAACTAGCGGGAGGCACAGATACGCAGTATTTT.

The chain combines TRBV7-9 with TRBJ2-1; TRBD2 agrees at 10 bases. The V segment lost 8 bases and the J segment 9 bases; nucleotides outside the gene matches: 7. The CDR3 totals 13 residues. Germline V CDR1 and CDR2: SEHNR, FQNEAQ (reference sequence). Here the CDR3 reads CASGLAGDGEQFF. The CDR3 DNA reads as TGTGCCAGCGGTCTAGCGGGAGATGGTGAGCAGTTCTTC.

V gene TRBV7-8 combines with J gene TRBJ2-5; a possible D gene is TRBD2 (5 bases). Germline CDR1 and CDR2: SGHVS and FQNEAQ. The CDR3 has 14 amino acids. Deletions cut 5 bases from V and 1 base from J, with 11 bases between. The CDR3, as DNA: TGTGCCAGCAGCCGTTCAGCGGTCCAAGAGACCCAGTACTTC. Protein: CASSRSAVQETQYF.

The chain uses TRBV18 and TRBJ1-1; no firm D call. CDR1 and CDR2 (germline): KGHSH, LQKENI. The CDR3 is 14 residues long. V lost 4 bases to trimming and J lost 6 bases, with 15 bases between them. The CDR3 coding sequence is TGTGCCAGCTCACAGAGGGAAGTTGGTGCTGAAGCTTTCTTT. Its translation: CASSQREVGAEAFF.

The chain is built from TRBV18 and TRBJ1-2; maybe TRBD1 (5 bases). CDR3 length equals 14 residues. Germline CDR1 KGHSH, CDR2 LQKENI. V lost 4 bases, J lost 4 bases, and 13 bases lay in between. Written as DNA, the CDR3 is TGTGCCAGCTCACTTTCCGAGGACACCTATGGCTACACCTTC. Amino acid sequence: CASSLSEDTYGYTF.

This rearrangement joins TRBV7-6 to TRBJ2-3, with 7 positions matching TRBD2. Germline-derived CDR1 and CDR2 are SGHVS and FNYEAQ. V shed 5 bases, J shed 0 bases, and the junction held 20 bases outside the gene matches. The CDR3 contains 20 residues. The CDR3, as DNA: TGTGCCAGCAGCCTAACCAAAAGCGGGGCCTACGACGCTAGCACAGATACGCAGTATTTT. The encoded protein is CASSLTKSGAYDASTDTQYF.

The chain carries TRBV2 and TRBJ2-3; TRBD2 might be the D (7 bases). Germline V gives CDR1 SNHLY, CDR2 FYNNEI. There are 16 residues in the CDR3. Trimming left V 1 base short and J 1 base short, with 12 bases between. The CDR3, as DNA: TGTGCCAGCAGTGAAGATGCGGGGGCCGGCACAGATACGCAGTATTTT. Protein product: CASSEDAGAGTDTQYF.

This clone was seen only once. The V gene is TRBV5-4, the J gene TRBJ2-7, with 11 nucleotides matching TRBD2. The CDR3 contains 14 residues. Germline V gene lookup returns CDR1 SGHNT and CDR2 YYREEE (reference sequence). With 4 bases clipped from V and 10 bases from J, the junction kept 10 bases outside the gene matches. CDR3 region: CASSPGLAERGQYF. CDR3 sequence (DNA): TGTGCCAGCAGCCCGGGACTAGCGGAACGGGGCCAGTACTTC.

J is TRBJ1-1 and V is TRBV7-9; TRBD1 might be the D (5 bases). This CDR3 region has 13 residues. In germline, CDR1 is SEHNR, CDR2 FQNEAQ (reference sequence). V lost 2 bases and J lost 6, with 10 bases in between. The CDR3: CASSLPAGAEAFF. The CDR3 DNA follows: TGTGCCAGCAGCTTACCCGCGGGGGCTGAAGCTTTCTTT.

The CDR3 loop reads CASSPRARDISNTEAFF. The CDR3 DNA is TGCGCCAGCAGCCCCCGAGCACGTGACATATCCAACACTGAAGCTTTCTTT. The chain uses TRBV4-1 and TRBJ1-1; D gene uncertain. The ends were cut back, 4 bases at V and 2 bases at J, with 20 bases in the middle. The CDR3 is made up of 17 amino acids. Germline V CDR1 and CDR2: MGHRA, YSYEKL.

This clone was seen once. The rearrangement joins TRBV10-2 to TRBJ2-5, with TRBD2 as a possible D gene (6 bases). The J call may be mistaken, given a closer DNA end match to TRBJ2-7. This CDR3 spans 12 amino acids. CDR1 is WSHSY, CDR2 SAAADI, per germline. CDR3 coding DNA: TGCGCCAGCCGGGACTGGGACTACGAGCAGTACTTC. Translating it yields CASRDWDYEQYF.

This clone was observed a few times. The chain recombines TRBV18 with TRBJ2-5; weak D call: TRBD2 (6 bases). Germline V gives CDR1 KGHSH, CDR2 LQKENI. This CDR3 region has 13 residues. V was pared by 5 bases and J by 3 bases, with 10 bases between. CDR3 sequence (DNA): TGTGCCAGCTCAACGTTAGCGGAAGAGACCCAGTACTTC. Its protein product is CASSTLAEETQYF. The entire variable domain, with the rest obtained from reference TRBV18 and TRBJ2-5, is as follows: NAGVMQNPRHLVRRRGQEARLRCSPMKGHSHVYWYRQLPEEGLKFMVYLQKENIIDESGMPKERFSAEFPKEGPSILRIQQVVRGDSAAYFCASSTLAEETQYFGPGTRLLVL.

J is TRBJ1-5 and V is TRBV12-5, with D perhaps matching TRBD1 (6 bases). This CDR3 contains 15 residues. The ends were cut back, 1 base at V and 2 bases at J, with 9 bases in the middle. Germline CDR1 LGHNT, CDR2 FRNRAP. The chain's CDR3 is CASGLGQGRNQPQHF. The CDR3 bases are TGTGCTAGTGGTTTGGGCCAGGGGCGCAATCAGCCCCAGCATTTT.

As regards this clone: Compared with germline, one end of the junction differs, possibly owing to a read error. The V and J genes are TRBV4-1 and TRBJ2-6; D is possibly TRBD2 (6 bases). The CDR3 totals 22 residues. The germline gives CDR1 MGHRA, CDR2 YSYEKL. DNA for the CDR3: TGCGCCAGCAGCCAGATGATTTCACTTGGGGGGACGGCATACTCTGGGACCAACGTCCTGACTTTC. Translation gives CASSQMISLGGTAYSGTNVLTF.

V gene TRBV6-5 combines with J gene TRBJ2-5; perhaps TRBD2 as D (6 bases). The CDR3 runs to 14 residues. Germline-derived CDR1 and CDR2 are MNHEY and SVGAGI. V was cut by 4 bases and J by 6 bases, with 15 bases left in between. The CDR3: CASSSAPGGQTQYF. The CDR3 DNA reads TGTGCCAGCAGTTCAGCGCCCGGGGGTCAGACCCAGTACTTC.

The chain is built from TRBV19 and TRBJ1-3; D possibly corresponds to TRBD1 (6 bases). From germline, CDR1 is LNHDA and CDR2 SQIVND (reference sequence). The V end was cut by 3 bases, the J end by 3 bases, with 9 bases between. This CDR3 spans 14 amino acids. The CDR3 loop reads CASSMGTFGNTIYF. CDR3 bases: TGTGCCAGTAGTATGGGGACATTTGGAAACACCATATATTTT. The variable domain in full, completed from reference TRBV19 and TRBJ1-3, reads DGGITQSPKYLFRKEGQNVTLSCEQNLNHDAMYWYRQDPGQGLRLIYYSQIVNDFQKGDIAEGYSVSREKKESFPLTVTSAQKNPTAFYLCASSMGTFGNTIYFGEGSWLTVV.

This clone was observed a single time. This sequence joins TRBV12-5 and TRBJ2-7; D perhaps matches TRBD2 (5 bases). V lost 6 bases and J 2 bases, leaving 11 bases between the germline ends. CDR3 length equals 13 residues. Germline CDR1 reads LGHNT; CDR2 reads FRNRAP. The CDR3 reads CASGPAGTYEQYF. The CDR3 bases are TGTGCTAGTGGCCCCGCCGGGACCTACGAGCAGTACTTC.

V and J are TRBV6-5 and TRBJ1-2; weak D call: TRBD1 (6 bases). Germline V gives CDR1 MNHEY, CDR2 SVGAGI. V lost 2 bases to trimming and J lost 5 bases, with 18 bases between them. The CDR3 is 16 amino acids. The CDR3 bases are TGTGCCAGCAGTTACCTGACCTCCGGGACAAATTATGGCTACACCTTC. It yields the protein CASSYLTSGTNYGYTF.

The chain links TRBV7-9 to TRBJ2-4, with 7 nucleotides matching TRBD1. V dropped 1 base and J dropped 5; count of bases not matched to a gene: 8. The V gene's germline CDR1 is SEHNR and CDR2 FQNEAQ (reference sequence). This CDR3 spans 16 amino acids. In nucleotides, the CDR3 is TGTGCCAGCAGCTTAGTTGCACGACAGGGTCAAAACATTCAGTACTTC. This codes for CASSLVARQGQNIQYF.

The V and J genes are TRBV6-5 and TRBJ2-7; 9 bases are a match to TRBD2. This CDR3 has 13 residues. CDR1 and CDR2 from the germline V gene are MNHEY and SVGAGI. CDR3: CAAGREGAYEQYF. The DNA for the CDR3 is TGTGCAGCGGGGCGGGAGGGGGCCTACGAGCAGTACTTC.

The chain links TRBV7-2 to TRBJ1-4; weak D call: TRBD1 (6 bases). This CDR3 spans 13 amino acids. Germline V gene data show CDR1 as SGHTA and CDR2 as FQGNSA. With 1 base removed from V and 8 bases from J, the gap between germline ends came to 8 bases. CDR3 coding DNA: TGTGCCAGCAGCTTAGTGAGGGGGGAAAAACTGTTTTTT. It specifies CASSLVRGEKLFF.

To note about this clone: The sample carries other DNA sequences with the same CDR3. The rearrangement links TRBV5-1 to TRBJ2-7, with D possibly TRBD1 on 5 matching bases. There are 11 residues in the CDR3. V shed 0 bases and J shed 11 bases, with 9 bases lying between them. CDR1 and CDR2 from the germline V gene are SGHRS and YFSETQ. The CDR3 sequence: CASSLGAGKYF. The CDR3, as DNA: TGCGCCAGCAGCTTGGGGGCAGGGAAGTACTTC.

The chain combines TRBV5-1 with TRBJ1-2; D is perhaps TRBD1 (5 bases). V lost 0 bases and J 6 bases, leaving 6 bases between the germline ends. Germline V gives CDR1 SGHRS, CDR2 YFSETQ. CDR3 size: 12 residues. CDR3 DNA sequence: TGCGCCAGCAGCTTGGAAGGGGATGGCTACACCTTC. Its translation is CASSLEGDGYTF.

The chain couples TRBV30 to TRBJ1-2, with 7 bases aligning to TRBD1. V lost 4 bases to trimming and J lost 8 bases; unmatched junction nucleotides: 22. The CDR3 runs 17 residues. Germline V gives CDR1 GTSNPN, CDR2 SVGIG (reference sequence). The CDR3 reads CAWIGRRGRNSRKGYTF. DNA of the CDR3: TGTGCCTGGATCGGAAGGAGGGGGCGTAACTCCCGTAAGGGCTACACCTTC.

V and J are TRBV7-9 and TRBJ2-6; the D gene is possibly TRBD1 (6 bases). The germline CDR1 and CDR2 sequences are SEHNR and FQNEAQ (reference sequence). CDR3 length equals 18 residues. V lost 4 bases to trimming and J lost 4 bases, with 20 bases between them. In DNA form, the CDR3 reads TGTGCCAGCAGCTCGCCCTGGGGTATGGGGGCGGGGGCCAACGTCCTGACTTTC. Amino acid sequence: CASSSPWGMGAGANVLTF.

The chain uses TRBV29-1 and TRBJ2-1, with D uncertain. The CDR3 contains 13 residues. Germline assignment: CDR1 SQVTM and CDR2 ANQGSEA. Deletions cut 6 bases from V and 7 bases from J, with 16 bases between. CDR3 region: CSVPLYSLNEQFF. CDR3 DNA: TGCAGCGTCCCCCTCTACAGCCTAAATGAGCAGTTCTTC.

The chain carries TRBV7-6 and TRBJ2-5, with 14 bases matching TRBD2. CDR1 and CDR2 from the germline V gene are SGHVS and FNYEAQ. The CDR3 has 16 residues. J lost 5 bases, V lost 8 bases, and 10 bases had no gene match. CDR3 coding DNA: TGTGCCAGCGTTCCGGGACTAGCGGGAGTAAGTGAGACCCAGTACTTC. The encoded protein is CASVPGLAGVSETQYF.

This clone was detected only once. This rearrangement joins TRBV20-1 to TRBJ2-7, with D unresolved. V gave up 6 bases and J gave up 7 bases, with 10 bases separating them. Germline CDR1 and CDR2: DFQATT and SNEGSKA (reference sequence). The CDR3 has 10 residues. The CDR3 is CSALYREQYF. CDR3 nucleotides: TGCAGTGCCCTATATCGAGAGCAGTACTTC.

The rearrangement links TRBV10-3 to TRBJ2-7; 9 nucleotides agree with TRBD1. The CDR3 consists of 15 residues. Germline CDR1 and CDR2: ENHRY and SYGVKD. The V and J ends lost 2 bases and 3 bases, in that order; junction bases with no gene match: 5. The CDR3 is CAISEPDRGNYEQYF. CDR3 nucleotide sequence: TGTGCCATCAGTGAGCCCGACAGGGGGAACTACGAGCAGTACTTC.

This clone was counted once. This chain joins TRBV2 and TRBJ1-5; 7 bases map to TRBD1. The CDR3 is 13 amino acids. J was trimmed by 3 bases and V by 5 bases; bases with no gene match: 1. Germline values: CDR1 SNHLY, CDR2 FYNNEI. For the CDR3, the DNA is TGTGCCAGCAGTACAGGGGACAATCAGCCCCAGCATTTT. It is translated as CASSTGDNQPQHF.

The V call is TRBV5-1, the J call TRBJ2-5; tentatively, D is TRBD1 (6 bases). Germline CDR1 and CDR2: SGHRS and YFSETQ. Trimming removed 5 bases at V and 2 bases at J, with 13 bases between. The CDR3 extends over 14 amino acids. For the CDR3, the DNA is TGCGCCAGCAGGGGGGACACGTTTCAAGAGACCCAGTACTTC. Translating it yields CASRGDTFQETQYF.